The 23 T cell receptor beta chains given below trace back to one sample, sequenced in a study of technical replicates of blood from a few donors. TCRdb's copy holds only in-frame clones and misses some; the assay was immunoSEQ multiplex PCR. The table lists around 83,000 clones, more than 80% of them singletons. The sample comprised T cells isolated from PBMCs. All receptors come from a human donor in good health.

V and J are TRBV15 and TRBJ1-5; a possible D gene is TRBD1 (6 bases). The CDR3 is 15 amino acids. Deletions cut 2 bases from V and 4 bases from J, with 12 bases between. Germline assignment: CDR1 LNHNV and CDR2 YYDKDF (reference sequence). The CDR3 sequence is CATSRFSTGNQPQHF. The DNA for the CDR3 is TGTGCCACCAGCAGATTCAGTACAGGGAATCAGCCCCAGCATTTT.

The gene calls are TRBV11-1 and TRBJ2-5, with 7 bases matching TRBD2. Per the germline V gene, CDR1 is SGHAT and CDR2 is FQDESV (reference sequence). V trimming: 1 base; J trimming: 5 bases; junction bases outside the gene matches: 13. This CDR3 contains 17 residues. CDR3 sequence reads: CASSLGAGTGRSETQYF. In nucleotides, the CDR3 is TGTGCCAGCAGCTTAGGAGCGGGGACGGGGAGATCGGAGACCCAGTACTTC.

This clone has only a few counts. V is TRBV27 and J is TRBJ1-6, with D possibly TRBD1 on 5 matching bases. The CDR3 length is 16 residues. The germline V gene has CDR1 MNHEY and CDR2 SMNVEV (reference sequence). Trimming pared 3 bases from V and 6 bases from J, leaving 15 bases between. CDR3 in DNA: TGTGCCAGCAGTTTGGGCAGGGAGGTGGGTAATTCACCCCTCCACTTT. This gives the protein CASSLGREVGNSPLHF.

The gene calls are TRBV27 and TRBJ1-2; a possible D gene is TRBD1 (6 bases). This CDR3 is 13 amino acids long. V was pared by 6 bases and J by 2 bases, with 10 bases between. Germline V gene sequence: CDR1 MNHEY, CDR2 SMNVEV (reference sequence). The CDR3 is CASRGTGNYGYTF. CDR3 nucleotides: TGTGCCAGCAGGGGTACAGGGAACTATGGCTACACCTTC.

The J gene is TRBJ2-2, the V gene TRBV7-2; 7 nucleotides agree with TRBD1. The CDR3 totals 15 residues. Germline assignment: CDR1 SGHTA and CDR2 FQGNSA. Losses at the gene ends were 5 bases for V and 7 bases for J; bases not matched to a gene: 10. CDR3 in amino acids: CASSLGQDLGGELFF. CDR3 sequence (DNA): TGTGCCAGCAGCCTCGGACAGGATCTGGGCGGGGAGCTGTTTTTT.

This clone was seen a single time. This chain joins TRBV5-1 and TRBJ1-2; unclear D gene. The CDR3 covers 15 residues. The germline CDR1 and CDR2 sequences are SGHRS and YFSETQ. V gave up 4 bases and J gave up 7 bases, with 20 bases separating them. Written as DNA, the CDR3 is TGCGCCAGCAGCCCGAAACCGGGTCTGGAAGGTGGCTACACCTTC. The encoded protein is CASSPKPGLEGGYTF.

The rearrangement uses TRBV7-2 and TRBJ1-3; possible D gene TRBD1, 5 bases. From germline, CDR1 is SGHTA and CDR2 FQGNSA. V was trimmed by 5 bases and J by 0 bases, leaving 14 bases between them. This CDR3 region has 16 residues. CDR3 bases: TGTGCCAGCAGCCTGGGCACAGGAATCTCTGGAAACACCATATATTTT. Translated: CASSLGTGISGNTIYF.

The chain links TRBV4-1 to TRBJ2-6; D gene unclear. The CDR3 length is 14 residues. Trimming removed 1 base at V and 4 bases at J, with 5 bases between. CDR1 and CDR2 from the germline V gene are MGHRA and YSYEKL. DNA of the CDR3: TGCGCCAGCAGCCAAGTGGCAGGGGCCAACGTCCTGACTTTC. It is translated as CASSQVAGANVLTF.

The J gene is TRBJ2-1, the V gene TRBV5-1, with 9 positions matching TRBD1. Germline values: CDR1 SGHRS, CDR2 YFSETQ. V was pared by 2 bases and J by 1 base, with 4 bases of the junction left unmatched. The length of the CDR3 is 16 residues. CDR3 bases: TGCGCCAGCAGCTTCCTTGGGACAGGGTCCTACAATGAGCAGTTCTTC. Protein sequence: CASSFLGTGSYNEQFF.

The V call is TRBV19, the J call TRBJ1-5; D not certain. Germline V gene lookup returns CDR1 LNHDA and CDR2 SQIVND (reference sequence). This CDR3 comprises 14 residues. V was trimmed by 4 bases and J by 3 bases, leaving 10 bases between them. Written as DNA, the CDR3 is TGTGCCAGTAGTAAAATGAGCGACAATCAGCCCCAGCATTTT. This encodes CASSKMSDNQPQHF. Filled out from reference TRBV19 and TRBJ1-5, the complete variable domain reads DGGITQSPKYLFRKEGQNVTLSCEQNLNHDAMYWYRQDPGQGLRLIYYSQIVNDFQKGDIAEGYSVSREKKESFPLTVTSAQKNPTAFYLCASSKMSDNQPQHFGDGTRLSIL.

This clone was seen once. This chain joins TRBV5-1 and TRBJ2-5; TRBD2 aligns across 7 bases. The J segment lost 4 bases and the V segment lost 0 bases, leaving 3 bases of the junction unmatched. This CDR3 has 14 amino acids. CDR1 SGHRS and CDR2 YFSETQ come from the germline V gene. In nucleotides, the CDR3 is TGCGCCAGCAGCTTGGTTCTAGCGGCAGAGACCCAGTACTTC. Translating gives CASSLVLAAETQYF.

In its sample, this clone was seen once. This chain connects TRBV5-1 to TRBJ2-7, with 7 bases that match TRBD2. CDR1 and CDR2 (germline): SGHRS, YFSETQ. After removal of 4 bases from V and 7 bases from J, the junction contained 14 bases not matched to a gene. The CDR3 is 15 amino acids. CDR3 in amino acids: CASSPPNKAGEEQYF. CDR3 nucleotide sequence: TGCGCCAGCAGCCCACCTAACAAGGCGGGAGAGGAGCAGTACTTC.

The V call is TRBV7-9, the J call TRBJ1-2; 8 bases fit TRBD1. Trimming took 5 bases from V and 8 from J; bases not matched to a gene: 4. The V gene's germline CDR1 is SEHNR and CDR2 FQNEAQ (reference sequence). The CDR3 runs to 12 residues. The CDR3 sequence is CASSRQGQGYTF. The CDR3 coding sequence is TGTGCCAGCAGCCGACAGGGGCAGGGCTACACCTTC. The full variable domain, rest sourced from reference TRBV7-9 and TRBJ1-2, is DTGVSQNPRHKITKRGQNVTFRCDPISEHNRLYWYRQTLGQGPEFLTYFQNEAQLEKSRLLSDRFSAERPKGSFSTLEIQRTEQGDSAMYLCASSRQGQGYTFGSGTRLTVV.

This chain joins TRBV4-1 and TRBJ1-2; D is undetermined. V was pared by 3 bases and J by 8 bases, with 16 bases between. The germline CDR1 and CDR2 sequences are MGHRA and YSYEKL. This CDR3 is built from 14 residues. The CDR3 DNA sequence: TGCGCCAGCAGCCAGAACCGGGCGGCGGGGGGCTACACCTTC. It translates to CASSQNRAAGGYTF.

The chain uses TRBV9 and TRBJ2-7, with TRBD2 as a possible D gene (6 bases). Deletions cut 4 bases from V and 3 bases from J, with 17 bases between. CDR1 and CDR2 (germline): SGDLS, YYNGEE. The CDR3 covers 15 residues. CDR3 in amino acids: CASSPTSWGNYEQYF. CDR3 DNA sequence: TGTGCCAGCAGCCCCACTAGCTGGGGAAACTACGAGCAGTACTTC.

This clone appeared a single time. The chain links TRBV5-1 to TRBJ1-1; D not certain. The CDR3 runs to 14 residues. The V gene's germline CDR1 is SGHRS and CDR2 YFSETQ. The V end lost 0 bases, the J end lost 3 bases, and 9 bases lay between the germline ends. The CDR3 sequence is CASSLGAGHTEAFF. CDR3 nucleotides: TGCGCCAGCAGCTTGGGGGCAGGCCACACTGAAGCTTTCTTT.

The chain has TRBV11-3 and TRBJ1-6; D call uncertain. The CDR3 has 18 residues. Trimming took off 1 base at V and 0 bases at J, with 13 bases between the two ends. The germline V gene has CDR1 SGHNT and CDR2 YENEEA. The CDR3 reads CASSLVRLGSSYNSPLHF. CDR3 nucleotides: TGTGCCAGCAGCTTAGTGCGGTTAGGGAGCTCCTATAATTCACCCCTCCACTTT.

This sequence joins TRBV6-1 and TRBJ2-7; D unclear. V dropped 2 bases and J dropped 0 bases, with 11 bases sitting between them. CDR1 and CDR2 (germline): MNHNS, SASEGT. CDR3 length equals 15 residues. The CDR3 sequence: CASSEMALSSYEQYF. The CDR3 DNA sequence: TGTGCCAGCAGTGAAATGGCTCTCTCCTCCTACGAGCAGTACTTC.

V is TRBV5-1 and J is TRBJ2-7, with 8 positions matching TRBD2. Germline lookup yields CDR1 SGHRS and CDR2 YFSETQ. V shed 4 bases and J 2 bases; nucleotides not matched to a gene: 23. This CDR3 spans 20 amino acids. The CDR3 bases are TGCGCCAGCAGCGGTACCTTAGCGGGAACCTACTTTGGGGCCCCCTACGAGCAGTACTTC. Its translation is CASSGTLAGTYFGAPYEQYF.

This chain uses TRBV7-3 with TRBJ1-1, with 9 bases lining up with TRBD1. In germline, CDR1 is SGHTA, CDR2 FQGTGA. CDR3 length equals 14 residues. Trimming cost V 5 bases and J 1 base; bases outside gene matches: 2. The chain's CDR3 is CASSLTGGNTEAFF. CDR3 nucleotides: TGTGCCAGCAGCCTGACAGGGGGGAACACTGAAGCTTTCTTT.

The chain links TRBV6-1 to TRBJ2-4; 9 bases map to TRBD1. The V and J ends lost 6 bases and 11 bases, in that order; junction bases with no gene match: 8. CDR1 is MNHNS, CDR2 SASEGT, per germline. This CDR3 has 13 amino acids. CDR3 DNA sequence: TGTGCCAGCAGCGATGGGACAGGGACTTTTCAGTACTTC. Its protein product is CASSDGTGTFQYF.

V gene TRBV10-1 combines with J gene TRBJ2-3, with D possibly TRBD2 on 5 matching bases. V gave up 6 bases and J gave up 6 bases, with 19 bases separating them. The V gene's germline CDR1 is WNHNN and CDR2 SYGVQD (reference sequence). This CDR3 is built from 15 residues. CDR3 nucleotide sequence: TGCGCCAGCAGCCCTCTAGCCTTCTTGGGGGATACGCAGTATTTT. Its protein is CASSPLAFLGDTQYF.

This sequence joins TRBV11-2 and TRBJ2-7; D not resolved. This CDR3 region has 13 residues. Germline CDR1 reads SGHAT; CDR2 reads FQNNGV. Trimming took off 1 base at V and 0 bases at J, with 4 bases between the two ends. In DNA form, the CDR3 reads TGTGCCAGCAGCTTAGGGAGCTCCTACGAGCAGTACTTC. Protein sequence: CASSLGSSYEQYF.